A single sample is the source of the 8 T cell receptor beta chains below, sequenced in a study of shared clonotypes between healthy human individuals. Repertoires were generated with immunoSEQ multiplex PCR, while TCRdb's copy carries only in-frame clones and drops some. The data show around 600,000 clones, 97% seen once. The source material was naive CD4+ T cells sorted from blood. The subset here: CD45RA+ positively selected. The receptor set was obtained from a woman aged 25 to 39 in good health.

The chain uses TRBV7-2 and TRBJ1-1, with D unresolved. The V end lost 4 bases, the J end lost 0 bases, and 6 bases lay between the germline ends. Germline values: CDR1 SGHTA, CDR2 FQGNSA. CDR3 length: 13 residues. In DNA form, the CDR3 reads TGTGCCAGCAGCTCCCTCATGAACACTGAAGCTTTCTTT. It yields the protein CASSSLMNTEAFF. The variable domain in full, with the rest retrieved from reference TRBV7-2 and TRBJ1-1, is GAGVSQSPSNKVTEKGKDVELRCDPISGHTALYWYRQSLGQGLEFLIYFQGNSAPDKSGLPSDRFSAERTGGSVSTLTIQRTQQEDSAVYLCASSSLMNTEAFFGQGTRLTVV.

The CDR3 DNA reads as TGTGCCAGCAGCCTCGGGGCCGGGGAGCTGTTTTTT. This gives the protein CASSLGAGELFF. The chain uses TRBV7-8 and TRBJ2-2, with TRBD2 as a possible D gene (5 bases). The CDR3 runs 12 residues. Looked up from germline, CDR1 is SGHVS and CDR2 is FQNEAQ. Trimming removed 5 bases at V and 6 bases at J, with 7 bases between. The full variable domain, rest sourced from reference TRBV7-8 and TRBJ2-2, is GAGVSQSPRYKVAKRGQDVALRCDPISGHVSLFWYQQALGQGPEFLTYFQNEAQLDKSGLPSDRFFAERPEGSVSTLKIQRTQQEDSAVYLCASSLGAGELFFGEGSRLTVL.

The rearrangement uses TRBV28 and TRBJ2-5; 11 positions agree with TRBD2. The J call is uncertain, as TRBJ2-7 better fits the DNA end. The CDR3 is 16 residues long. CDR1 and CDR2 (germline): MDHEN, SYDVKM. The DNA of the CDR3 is TGTGCCAGCAGTCTAATTAGCGGGAGGGCCTTCCACGAGCAGTACTTC. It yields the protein CASSLISGRAFHEQYF.

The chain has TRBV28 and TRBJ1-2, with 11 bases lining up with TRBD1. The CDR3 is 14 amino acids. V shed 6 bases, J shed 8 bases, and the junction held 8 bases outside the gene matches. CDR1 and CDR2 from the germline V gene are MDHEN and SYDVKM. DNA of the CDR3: TGTGCCAGCAGGGCCGGGACAGGGGGTTGGGGCTACACCTTC. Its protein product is CASRAGTGGWGYTF.

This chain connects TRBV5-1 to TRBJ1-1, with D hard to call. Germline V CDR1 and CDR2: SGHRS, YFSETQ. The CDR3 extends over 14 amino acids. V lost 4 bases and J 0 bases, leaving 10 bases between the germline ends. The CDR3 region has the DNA TGCGCCAGCAGCCGCGACCCCATGAACACTGAAGCTTTCTTT. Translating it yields CASSRDPMNTEAFF. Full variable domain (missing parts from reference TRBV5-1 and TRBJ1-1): KAGVTQTPRYLIKTRGQQVTLSCSPISGHRSVSWYQQTPGQGLQFLFEYFSETQRNKGNFPGRFSGRQFSNSRSEMNVSTLELGDSALYLCASSRDPMNTEAFFGQGTRLTVV.

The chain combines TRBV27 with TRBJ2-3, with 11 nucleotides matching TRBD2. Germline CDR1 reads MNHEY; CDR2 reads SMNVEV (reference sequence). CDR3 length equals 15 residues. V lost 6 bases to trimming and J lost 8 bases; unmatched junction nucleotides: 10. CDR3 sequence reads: CASRLGLADQGTQYF. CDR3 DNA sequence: TGTGCCAGCAGATTGGGACTAGCGGATCAAGGTACGCAGTATTTT.

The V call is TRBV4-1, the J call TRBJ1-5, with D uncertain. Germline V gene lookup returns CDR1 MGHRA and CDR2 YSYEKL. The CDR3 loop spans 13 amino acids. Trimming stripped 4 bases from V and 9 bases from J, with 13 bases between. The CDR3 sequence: CASSPPAQAPQHF. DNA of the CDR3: TGCGCCAGCAGCCCCCCCGCGCAGGCGCCCCAGCATTTT.

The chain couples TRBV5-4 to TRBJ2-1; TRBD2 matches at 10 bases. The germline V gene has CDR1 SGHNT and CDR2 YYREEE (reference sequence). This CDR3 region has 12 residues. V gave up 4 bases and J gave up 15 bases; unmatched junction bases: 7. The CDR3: CASSPTSGVTFF. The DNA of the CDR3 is TGTGCCAGCAGCCCTACTAGCGGGGTTACGTTCTTC.